The source of this T cell receptor (beta chain) is a study of cytomegalovirus exposure and HLA in healthy donors. Regarding the study as a whole: Associated with HLA alleles at 0.05 false discovery rate in a later analysis were around 15,000 TCR beta sequences. Immune exposure information comprised only CMV serostatus. An analysis that came later showed most CMV-associated TCR beta chains appearing HLA-restricted.

The PCR employed 60 Vbeta primers together with 13 Jbeta primers. Produced via immunoSEQ multiplex PCR; TCRdb's table is partial and in-frame only. The data show 200,000 to 250,000 clones, around four fifths seen once. As for this clone: What it binds is not known.

Input material: PBMCs. This sequence originates from a male donor in good health and CMV-seronegative.

CDR3 bases: TGTGCCAGTAAGGCCCCAGGCCGTGCAAAGTACGAGCAGTACTTC. Protein product: CASKAPGRAKYEQYF. This chain joins TRBV19 and TRBJ2-7; no reliable D call. CDR3 length: 15 amino acids. Trimming cost V 7 bases and J 4 bases, with 20 bases left between them. The germline V gene encodes CDR1 LNHDA and CDR2 SQIVND (reference sequence).